This T cell receptor beta chain originates from a study of Graves' ophthalmopathy and Graves' hyperthyroidism. Overall study findings and caveats: Predictions made by the model for ophthalmopathy progression reached 70.59% sensitivity and roughly 75% specificity.

Comments on this clonotype: Its antigen is not known. The junction departs from germline at one end; a sequencing error may be responsible.

CDR1 is KGHDR and CDR2 is SFDVKD in the germline V gene. The CDR3 has 11 amino acids. Moderate-to-severe activity, with CAS ≥3, NOSPECS ≥4 and duration under 3 months, characterized the donors with ophthalmopathy. Physicians reached a diagnosis by relying on clinical symptoms, serum thyroxine, TRAb, thyroid ultrasound and orbital computed tomography. RNA transcripts served as template for amplifying TCR beta CDR3 sequences. RT-PCR with HTBI primers came first, then second-round multiplex PCR. TCRdb fed the multiplex PCR reads into MiXCR, producing one record per CDR3 protein. The sample shows approximately 640,000 distinct CDR3 sequences, about 38% of them seen only once.

The sequencing sample was made of peripheral blood. This TCR was sampled from an adult man with Graves' ophthalmopathy. This rearrangement joins TRBV24-1 to TRBJ2-7; D not certain. The CDR3 region has the DNA TGTGCCACAAGTGATGGTTACGGGCAGTACTTC. Protein: CATSDGYGQYF.